Listed below are T cell receptor beta chains from one sample, sequenced in a study of response to subunit inactivated influenza vaccine. From the RT-PCR reads, TCRdb called clonotypes with MiXCR, one entry per CDR3 protein. Altogether about 540,000 distinct CDR3 sequences are present, around 21% being singletons, with the ten largest covering 2.5% to 3%. These data also featured in a second study, about T cells expressing NK-cell markers.

This specimen was CD4+ T cells sorted from PBMCs, taken about 12 days after vaccination. The receptors derive from a man between 50 and 59 years old who received an inactivated influenza vaccine. CDR3s include the opening cysteine and the closing phenylalanine or tryptophan. The size of a clone is reported for some rows only, either as once, few or many, or as a class for expanded clones.

j_call v_call clone_size cdr3_aa
TRBJ2-7 TRBV7-2 . CASSLKGIGGEQYF
TRBJ1-3 TRBV20-1 . CSATGQLTQHSGNTIYF
TRBJ1-4 TRBV20-1 . CSARGLNEKLFF
TRBJ1-2 TRBV6-2/TRBV6-3 . CASSYNLLPSSYTF
TRBJ2-2 TRBV3-1 few CASSQEGVGNTGELFF
TRBJ2-7 TRBV11-2 . CASSSRDIRDEQYF
TRBJ2-7 TRBV10-3 . CATTPGLARYEQYF
TRBJ1-1 TRBV18 few CASSPSGTGTEAFF
TRBJ1-2 TRBV3-1 . CASSQGGRGPYGYTF
TRBJ1-1 TRBV5-5 . CASSLAGHSRTEAFF
TRBJ2-7 TRBV28 . CASSFPATYEQYF
TRBJ1-4 TRBV18 . CASSLGQGHNEKLFF
TRBJ2-7 TRBV6-2/TRBV6-3 few CASSHTGREQYF
TRBJ2-1 TRBV19 . CASSITGVSSSYNEQFF
TRBJ2-3 TRBV10-3 . CAISDMAGGTDTQYF
TRBJ2-5 TRBV15 few CATSRERARGQYF
TRBJ2-5 TRBV12-3/TRBV12-4 few CASSPQWGRTQYF
TRBJ1-5 TRBV24-1 . CATSDFGGLNQPQHF
TRBJ2-5 TRBV12-3/TRBV12-4 . CASKGSEETQYF
TRBJ2-1 TRBV29-1 . CSVGTSGTKSGEQFF
TRBJ2-7 TRBV7-2 . CASSPRVDRIYEQYF
TRBJ2-7 TRBV29-1 many CSGRDRGYEQYF
TRBJ2-1 TRBV12-3/TRBV12-4 . CASSLVGQGEQFF
TRBJ1-1 TRBV20-1 many CSARGINTEAFF
TRBJ2-1 TRBV15 few CATSRDLGYEQFF
TRBJ2-7 TRBV18 . CASSESWQTYEQYF
TRBJ1-2 TRBV5-1 . CASSLAPGDLGYTF
TRBJ2-1 TRBV7-9 . CASSLLSGRAREQFF
TRBJ1-5 TRBV3-1 . CASSQDRLGNQPQHF
TRBJ2-7 TRBV6-2/TRBV6-3 . CASSSLAATRPHEQYF
TRBJ2-3 TRBV20-1 . CSAKSGGSTDTQYF
TRBJ2-7 TRBV12-3/TRBV12-4 few CASSFRGFGYEQYF
TRBJ2-2 TRBV5-1 many CASSTYRGQTGELFF
TRBJ2-7 TRBV7-8 few CASSFPLGGHEQYF
TRBJ2-1 TRBV7-2 . CASSSPVGGNEQFF
TRBJ2-7 TRBV20-1 . CSARGSAGGSYEQYF
TRBJ2-3 TRBV5-1 . CASSLAGGVSDTQYF
TRBJ2-2 TRBV19 . CASSIGTVKTGELFF
TRBJ1-2 TRBV5-1 many CASSLEVSGGYTF
TRBJ2-3 TRBV6-5 few CASSYSISGAGPSTDTQYF
TRBJ2-7 TRBV15 . CATSRAGQGIYEQYF
TRBJ2-2 TRBV7-9 . CASRRLAGTGELFF
TRBJ2-3 TRBV29-1 . CSGKRGDTQYF
TRBJ2-3 TRBV6-2/TRBV6-3 once CASRGISHTQYF
TRBJ1-2 TRBV10-3 . CAISEGREAFGYTF
TRBJ2-2 TRBV7-3 . CASSLVAGVTGELFF
TRBJ2-7 TRBV7-8 . CASSRRDGREQYF
TRBJ2-1 TRBV18 few CASSLPTGGRNEQFF
TRBJ2-1 TRBV2 many CASTQESGRAGEQFF
TRBJ2-5 TRBV12-3/TRBV12-4 . CASSPLGALQETQYF